This T cell receptor beta chain was sequenced for a study of metastatic and nonmetastatic thyroid tumors. On the study more broadly: The authors compared repertoires across blood and tumor or nodule tissue from malignant and benign thyroid patients. Study-wide results and limits: Significantly greater TCR beta diversity was reportedly found in malignant thyroid tumors than in benign nodules (in blood and tumor).

As processed by the authors: Construction of a distant-metastasis classifier for papillary thyroid cancer relied on CDR3 differences across clinicopathological groups. TCRdb reassembled clones from the PCR reads with MiXCR. These V and J calls derive from TCRdb rather than the authors' analysis. The sample gives 8,000 to 10,000 clones, 20% to 25% of which show up once; roughly a sixth is in the top ten. There were no patients who had received any treatment before thyroid surgery. The V gene's germline CDR1 is DFQATT and CDR2 SNEGSKA (reference sequence). V shed 5 bases and J 2 bases; nucleotides not matched to a gene: 9. This CDR3 has 15 amino acids. This clone showed up many times. Its antigen is currently unknown.

Source material: adjacent normal tissue. The V call is TRBV20-1, the J call TRBJ2-3, with 8 bases identical to TRBD1. The TCR comes from a female donor with papillary thyroid cancer or a benign thyroid nodule (not recorded which). Some clones in this sample may be carry-over from other donors' samples. CDR3 loop: CSASRGTGFTDTQYF. Here the CDR3 DNA reads TGCAGTGCTTCCCGGGGGACAGGCTTCACAGATACGCAGTATTTT.